This entry features one T cell receptor beta chain sequence. Original analysis: Amplified reference gene primers provided the basis for estimating nucleated cell counts. Here immunoSEQ multiplex PCR was the method, and the copy in TCRdb shows in-frame clones only, minus some. From that table come the V and J calls and clone size; the DNA was used to work out D and trimming. The sample lists a few hundred thousand clones, 86% occurring once. V was clipped by 3 bases and J by 5 bases; unmatched bases: 5. The CDR3 runs to 15 residues. The germline gives CDR1 LNHDA, CDR2 SQIVND (reference sequence). This sample was taken from a study of blood T cell repertoires in COVID-19. As for the study in general: There were acute and convalescent COVID-19 samples, and they came from the United States, Italy and Spain. The analysed material was cDNA or gDNA that came from T cells, B-cell-depleted T cells, or PBMCs.

This clonotype was obtained from a woman in her 50s with acute or convalescent COVID-19. The sample taken for sequencing was peripheral blood. This chain links TRBV19 with TRBJ2-1; TRBD2 matches 9 bases. The CDR3 nucleotides are TGTGCCAGTAGTATCGTAGCGGGAGATAACAATGAGCAGTTCTTC. This codes for CASSIVAGDNNEQFF.